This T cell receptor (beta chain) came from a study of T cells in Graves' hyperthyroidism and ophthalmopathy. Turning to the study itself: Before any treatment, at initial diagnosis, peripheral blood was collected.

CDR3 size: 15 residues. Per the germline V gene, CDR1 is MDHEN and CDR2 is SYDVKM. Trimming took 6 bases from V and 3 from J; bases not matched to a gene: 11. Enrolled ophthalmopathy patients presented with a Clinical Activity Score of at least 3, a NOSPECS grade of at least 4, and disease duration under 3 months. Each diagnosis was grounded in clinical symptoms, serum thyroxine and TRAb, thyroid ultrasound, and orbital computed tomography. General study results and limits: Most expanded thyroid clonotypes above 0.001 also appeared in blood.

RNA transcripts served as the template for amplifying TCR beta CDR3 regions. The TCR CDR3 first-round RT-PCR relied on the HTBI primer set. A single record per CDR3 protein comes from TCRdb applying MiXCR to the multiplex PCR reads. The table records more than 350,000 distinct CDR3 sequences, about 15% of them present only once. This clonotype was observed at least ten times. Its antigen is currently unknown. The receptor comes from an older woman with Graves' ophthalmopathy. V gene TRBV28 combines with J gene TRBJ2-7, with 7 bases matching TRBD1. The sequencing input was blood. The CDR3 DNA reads TGTGCCAGCAGGACCCCCACAGGGGTTGGCTACGAGCAGTACTTC. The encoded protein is CASRTPTGVGYEQYF.